This T cell receptor beta chain came from a study of T cell repertoires in cytomegalovirus infection. Concerning this clonotype: This may arise from a read error, as a much more abundant clone is one base away.

The CDR3 has 16 residues. Germline lookup yields CDR1 MDHEN and CDR2 SYDVKM. TCRdb reprocessed the reads with MiXCR, giving one entry per CDR3 protein. The sample lists about 450,000 distinct CDR3 sequences; approximately 31% were seen once. The receptor comes from a human donor in good health (CMV status not recorded). Some clones in this sample may be carry-over from other donors' samples. This chain joins TRBV28 and TRBJ2-1; 9 nucleotides agree with TRBD1. Sequenced material: PBMCs. CDR3 DNA: TGTGCCAGCAGTTTAATTGGGACAGGGACCTACCATGAGCAGTTCTTC. It codes for CASSLIGTGTYHEQFF.